This TCR beta chain was sequenced during a study of blood T cell repertoires in COVID-19. Turning to the study itself: Spain, Italy and the United States supplied samples that represented acute and convalescent COVID-19. Nucleic acid was either cDNA or gDNA, and it came from T cells, B-cell-depleted T cells, or PBMCs.

This clone has a single count. Under the authors' procedure: Nucleated cell number was recorded as an estimate derived from reference gene primer amplification. Using immunoSEQ multiplex PCR, the repertoire was profiled, and TCRdb retains in-frame clones only, with some absent. That table is the source of V, J and clone size, and D and trimming were worked out from the DNA. The sample contains 200,000 to 250,000 clones, around 80% of which appear only once. The V and J ends lost 5 bases and 2 bases, in that order; junction bases with no gene match: 2. The CDR3 is 13 amino acids. The germline V gene encodes CDR1 SNHLY and CDR2 FYNNEI.

The chain joins TRBV2 to TRBJ2-7; the match to TRBD1 covers 8 bases. The source material was peripheral blood. This receptor was identified in a man aged 25-40 years with active or convalescent COVID-19. In DNA form, the CDR3 reads TGTGCCAGCAGTCAGGGGGCTGCCTACGAGCAGTACTTC. Translated, it gives CASSQGAAYEQYF.